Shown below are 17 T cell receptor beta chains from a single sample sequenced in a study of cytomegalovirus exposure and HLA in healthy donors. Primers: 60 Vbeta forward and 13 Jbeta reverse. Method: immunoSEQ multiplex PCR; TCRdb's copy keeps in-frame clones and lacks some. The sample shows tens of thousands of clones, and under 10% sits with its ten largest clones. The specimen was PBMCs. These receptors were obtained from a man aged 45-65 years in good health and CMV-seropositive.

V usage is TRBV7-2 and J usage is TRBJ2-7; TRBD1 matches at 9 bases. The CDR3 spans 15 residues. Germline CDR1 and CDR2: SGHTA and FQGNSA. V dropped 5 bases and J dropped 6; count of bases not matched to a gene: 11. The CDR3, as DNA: TGTGCCAGCAGCCCTCCGACAGGGGGGTCGTCCGAGCAGTACTTC. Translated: CASSPPTGGSSEQYF.

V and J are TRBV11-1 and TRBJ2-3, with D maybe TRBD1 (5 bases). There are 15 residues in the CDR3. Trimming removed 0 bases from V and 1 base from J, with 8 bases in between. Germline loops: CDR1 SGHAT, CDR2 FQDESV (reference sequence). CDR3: CASSLAVRGTDTQYF. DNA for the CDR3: TGTGCCAGCAGCTTAGCGGTCAGGGGCACAGATACGCAGTATTTT.

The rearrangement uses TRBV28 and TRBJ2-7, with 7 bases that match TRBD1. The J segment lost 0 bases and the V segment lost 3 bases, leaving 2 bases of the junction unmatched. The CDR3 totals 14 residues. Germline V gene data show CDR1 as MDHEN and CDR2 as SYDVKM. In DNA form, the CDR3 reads TGTGCCAGCAGTTTGACAGGGAGCTCCTACGAGCAGTACTTC. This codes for CASSLTGSSYEQYF.

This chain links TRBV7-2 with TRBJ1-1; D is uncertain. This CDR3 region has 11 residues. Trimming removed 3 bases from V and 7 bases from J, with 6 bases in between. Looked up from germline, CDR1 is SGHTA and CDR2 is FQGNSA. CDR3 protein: CASSLAVEAFF. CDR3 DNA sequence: TGTGCCAGCAGCTTGGCAGTTGAAGCTTTCTTT.

Here the CDR3 DNA reads TGTGCCAGCAGGACTAGCGGGAGGGTTCACGGGGAGCTGTTTTTT. It is translated as CASRTSGRVHGELFF. The genes are TRBV28 and TRBJ2-2, with 14 bases aligning to TRBD2. CDR1 is MDHEN, CDR2 SYDVKM, per germline. Trimming cost V 6 bases and J 7 bases; bases outside gene matches: 4. CDR3 length: 15 residues.

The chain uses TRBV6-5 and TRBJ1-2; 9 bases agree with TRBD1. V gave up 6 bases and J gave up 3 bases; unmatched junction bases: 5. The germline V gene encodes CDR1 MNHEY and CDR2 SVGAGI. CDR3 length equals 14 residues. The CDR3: CASRPRTGDYGYTF. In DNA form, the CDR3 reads TGTGCCAGCAGACCCCGGACAGGGGACTATGGCTACACCTTC.

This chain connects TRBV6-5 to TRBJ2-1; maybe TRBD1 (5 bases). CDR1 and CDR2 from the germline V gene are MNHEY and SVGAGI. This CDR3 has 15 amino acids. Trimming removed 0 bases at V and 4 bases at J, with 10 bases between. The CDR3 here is CASSYSISGYNEQFF. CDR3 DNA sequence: TGTGCCAGCAGTTACTCGATATCAGGGTACAATGAGCAGTTCTTC.

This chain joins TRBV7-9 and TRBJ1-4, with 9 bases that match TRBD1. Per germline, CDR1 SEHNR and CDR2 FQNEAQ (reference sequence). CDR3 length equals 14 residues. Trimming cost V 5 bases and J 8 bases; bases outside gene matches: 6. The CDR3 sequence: CASSPGTGREKLFF. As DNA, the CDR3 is TGTGCCAGCAGCCCCGGGACAGGGAGAGAAAAACTGTTTTTT.

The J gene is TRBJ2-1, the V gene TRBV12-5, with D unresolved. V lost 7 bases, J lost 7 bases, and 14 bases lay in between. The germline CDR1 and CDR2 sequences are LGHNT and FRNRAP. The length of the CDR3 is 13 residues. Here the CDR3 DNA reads TGTGCTAGTGCCCTGTTGATCCTAAATGAGCAGTTCTTC. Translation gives CASALLILNEQFF.

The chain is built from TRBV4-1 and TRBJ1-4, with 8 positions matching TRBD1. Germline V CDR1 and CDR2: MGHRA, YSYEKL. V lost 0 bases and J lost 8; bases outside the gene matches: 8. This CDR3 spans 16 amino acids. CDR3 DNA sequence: TGCGCCAGCAGCCAAGATAGTGGCAGGGGGCGGGAAAAACTGTTTTTT. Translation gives CASSQDSGRGREKLFF.

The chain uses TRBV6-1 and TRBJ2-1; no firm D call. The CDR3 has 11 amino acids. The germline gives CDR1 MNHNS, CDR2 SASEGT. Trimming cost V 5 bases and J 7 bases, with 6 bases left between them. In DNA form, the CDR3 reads TGTGCCAGCAGTATCGGTAATGAGCAGTTCTTC. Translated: CASSIGNEQFF.

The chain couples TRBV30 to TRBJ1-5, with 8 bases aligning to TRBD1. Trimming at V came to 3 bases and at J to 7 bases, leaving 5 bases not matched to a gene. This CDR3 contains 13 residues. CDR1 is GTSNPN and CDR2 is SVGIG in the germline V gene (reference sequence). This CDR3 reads CAWSGQGNQPQHF. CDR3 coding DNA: TGTGCCTGGAGCGGACAGGGAAACCAGCCCCAGCATTTT.

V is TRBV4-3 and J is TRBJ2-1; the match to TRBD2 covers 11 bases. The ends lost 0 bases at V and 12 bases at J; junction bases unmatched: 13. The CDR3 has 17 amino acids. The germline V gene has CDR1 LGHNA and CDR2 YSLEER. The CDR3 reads CASSQDFGLAGGRGQFF. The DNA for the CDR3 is TGCGCCAGCAGCCAAGACTTTGGGCTAGCGGGGGGCCGGGGGCAGTTCTTC.

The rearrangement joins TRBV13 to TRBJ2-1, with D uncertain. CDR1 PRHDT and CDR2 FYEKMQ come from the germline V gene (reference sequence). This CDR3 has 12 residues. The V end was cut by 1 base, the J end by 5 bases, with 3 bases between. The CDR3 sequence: CASSLADNEQFF. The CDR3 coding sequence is TGTGCCAGCAGCTTAGCCGACAATGAGCAGTTCTTC.

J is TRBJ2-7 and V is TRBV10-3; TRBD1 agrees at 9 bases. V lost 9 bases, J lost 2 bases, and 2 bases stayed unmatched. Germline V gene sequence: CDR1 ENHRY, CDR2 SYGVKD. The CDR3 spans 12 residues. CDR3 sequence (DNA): TGTGCCATAGGGGACAGGGCCTACGAGCAGTACTTC. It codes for CAIGDRAYEQYF.

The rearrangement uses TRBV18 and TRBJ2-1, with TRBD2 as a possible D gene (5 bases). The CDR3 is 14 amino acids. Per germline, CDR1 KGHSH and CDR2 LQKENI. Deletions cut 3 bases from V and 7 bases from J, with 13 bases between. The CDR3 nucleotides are TGTGCCAGCTCACCTCCATCGCGAGGGAATGAGCAGTTCTTC. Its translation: CASSPPSRGNEQFF.

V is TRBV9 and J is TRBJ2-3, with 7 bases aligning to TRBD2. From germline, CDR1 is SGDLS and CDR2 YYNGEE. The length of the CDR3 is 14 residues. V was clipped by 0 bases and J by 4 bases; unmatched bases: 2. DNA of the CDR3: TGTGCCAGCAGCGTAGGACTAGCAGCAGATACGCAGTATTTT. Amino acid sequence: CASSVGLAADTQYF.